The clone carrying this TCR beta chain was seen once. This entry comes from a study of cytotoxic CD8 clonotypes in ibrutinib-treated CLL. Produced via immunoSEQ multiplex PCR; TCRdb's table is partial and in-frame only. This table has 300,000 to 350,000 clones, more than 65% appearing once. CDR3 length: 13 residues. V dropped 5 bases and J dropped 3; count of bases not matched to a gene: 3. Germline CDR1 and CDR2: MGHRA and YSYEKL. The sequence came from a human donor with chronic lymphocytic leukemia. The chain links TRBV4-1 to TRBJ2-7, with 8 bases identical to TRBD1. Specimen: PBMCs, collected before ibrutinib treatment. The chain's CDR3 is CASSRGQGYEQYF. The CDR3 bases are TGCGCCAGCAGCAGAGGACAGGGCTACGAGCAGTACTTC.